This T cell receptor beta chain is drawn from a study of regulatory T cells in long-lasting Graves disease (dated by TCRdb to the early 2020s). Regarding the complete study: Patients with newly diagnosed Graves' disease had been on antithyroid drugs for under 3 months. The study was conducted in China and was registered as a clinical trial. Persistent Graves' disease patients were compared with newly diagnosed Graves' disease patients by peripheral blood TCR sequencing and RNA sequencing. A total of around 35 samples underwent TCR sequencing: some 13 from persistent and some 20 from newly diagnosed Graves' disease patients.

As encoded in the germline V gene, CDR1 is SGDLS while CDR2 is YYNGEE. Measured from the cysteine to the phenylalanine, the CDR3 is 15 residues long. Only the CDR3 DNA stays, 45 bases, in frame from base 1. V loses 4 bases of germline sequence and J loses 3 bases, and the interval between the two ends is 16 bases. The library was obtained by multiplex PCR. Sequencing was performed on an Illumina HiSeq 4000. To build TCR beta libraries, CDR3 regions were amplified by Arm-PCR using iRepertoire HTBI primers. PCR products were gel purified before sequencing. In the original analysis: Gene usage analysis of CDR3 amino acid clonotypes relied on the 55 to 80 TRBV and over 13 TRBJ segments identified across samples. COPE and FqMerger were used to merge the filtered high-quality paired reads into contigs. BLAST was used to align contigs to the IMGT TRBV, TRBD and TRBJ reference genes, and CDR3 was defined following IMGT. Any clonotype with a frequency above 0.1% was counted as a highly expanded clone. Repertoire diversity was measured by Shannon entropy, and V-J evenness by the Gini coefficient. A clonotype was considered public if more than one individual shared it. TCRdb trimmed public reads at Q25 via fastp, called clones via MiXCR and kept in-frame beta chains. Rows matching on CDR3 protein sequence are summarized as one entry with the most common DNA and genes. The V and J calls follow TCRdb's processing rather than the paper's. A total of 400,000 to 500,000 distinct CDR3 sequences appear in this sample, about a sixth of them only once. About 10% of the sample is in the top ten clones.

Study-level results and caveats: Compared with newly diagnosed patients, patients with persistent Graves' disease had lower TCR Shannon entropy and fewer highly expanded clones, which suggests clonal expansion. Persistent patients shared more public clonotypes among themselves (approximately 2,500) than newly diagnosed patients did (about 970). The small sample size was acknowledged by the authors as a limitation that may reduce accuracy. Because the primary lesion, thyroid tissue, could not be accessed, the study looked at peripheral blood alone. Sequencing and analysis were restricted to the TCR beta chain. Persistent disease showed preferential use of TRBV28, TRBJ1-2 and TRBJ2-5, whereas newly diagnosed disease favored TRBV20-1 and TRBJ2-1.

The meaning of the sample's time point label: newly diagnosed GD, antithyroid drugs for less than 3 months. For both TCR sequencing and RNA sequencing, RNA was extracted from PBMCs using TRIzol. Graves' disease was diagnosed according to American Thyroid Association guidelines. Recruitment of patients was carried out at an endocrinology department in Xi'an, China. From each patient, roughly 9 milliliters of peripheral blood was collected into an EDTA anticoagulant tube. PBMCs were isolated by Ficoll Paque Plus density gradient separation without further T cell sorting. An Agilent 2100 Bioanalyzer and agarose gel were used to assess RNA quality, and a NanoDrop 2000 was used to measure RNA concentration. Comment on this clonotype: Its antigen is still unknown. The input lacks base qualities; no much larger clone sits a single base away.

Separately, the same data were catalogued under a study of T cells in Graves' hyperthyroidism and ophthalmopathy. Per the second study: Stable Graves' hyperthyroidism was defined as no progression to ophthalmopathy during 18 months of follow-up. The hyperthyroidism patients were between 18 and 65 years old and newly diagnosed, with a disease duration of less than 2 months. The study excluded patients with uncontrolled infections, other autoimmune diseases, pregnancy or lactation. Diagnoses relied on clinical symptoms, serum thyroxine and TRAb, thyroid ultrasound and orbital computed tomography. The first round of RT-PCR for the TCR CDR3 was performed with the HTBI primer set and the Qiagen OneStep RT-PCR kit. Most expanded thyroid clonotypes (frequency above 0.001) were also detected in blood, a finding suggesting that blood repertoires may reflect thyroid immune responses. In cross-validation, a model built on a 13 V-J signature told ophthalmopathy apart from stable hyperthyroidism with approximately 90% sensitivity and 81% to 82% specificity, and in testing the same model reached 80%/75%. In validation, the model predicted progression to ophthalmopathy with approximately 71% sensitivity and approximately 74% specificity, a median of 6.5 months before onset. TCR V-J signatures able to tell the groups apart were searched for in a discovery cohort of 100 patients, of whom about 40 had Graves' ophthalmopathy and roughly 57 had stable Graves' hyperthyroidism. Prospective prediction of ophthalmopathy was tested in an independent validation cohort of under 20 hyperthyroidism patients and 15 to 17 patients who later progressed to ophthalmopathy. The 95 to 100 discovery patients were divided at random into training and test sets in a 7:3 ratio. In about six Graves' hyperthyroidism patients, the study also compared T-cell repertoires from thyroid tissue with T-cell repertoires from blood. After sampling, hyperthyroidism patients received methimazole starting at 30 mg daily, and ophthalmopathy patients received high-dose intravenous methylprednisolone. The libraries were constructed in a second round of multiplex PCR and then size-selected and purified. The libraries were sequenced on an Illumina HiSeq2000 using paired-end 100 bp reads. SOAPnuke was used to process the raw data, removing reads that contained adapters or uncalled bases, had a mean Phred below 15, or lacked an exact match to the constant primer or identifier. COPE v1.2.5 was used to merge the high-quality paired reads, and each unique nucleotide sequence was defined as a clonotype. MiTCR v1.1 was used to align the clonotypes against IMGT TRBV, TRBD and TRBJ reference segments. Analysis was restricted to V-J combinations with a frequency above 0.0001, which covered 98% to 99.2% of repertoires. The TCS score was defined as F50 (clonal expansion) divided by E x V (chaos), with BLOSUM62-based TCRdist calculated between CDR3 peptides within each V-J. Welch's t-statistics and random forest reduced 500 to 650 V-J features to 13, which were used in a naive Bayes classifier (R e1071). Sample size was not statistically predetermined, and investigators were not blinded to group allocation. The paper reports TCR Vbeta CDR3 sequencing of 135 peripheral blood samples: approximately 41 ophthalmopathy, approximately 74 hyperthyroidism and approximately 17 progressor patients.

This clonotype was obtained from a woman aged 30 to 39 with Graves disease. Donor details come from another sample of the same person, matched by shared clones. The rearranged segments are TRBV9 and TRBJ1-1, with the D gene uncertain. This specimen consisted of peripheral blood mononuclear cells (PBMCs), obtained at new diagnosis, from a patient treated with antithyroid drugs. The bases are TGTGCCAGCAGCCCGGAACAGCCCTACCACACTGAAGCTTTCTTT. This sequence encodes CASSPEQPYHTEAFF.